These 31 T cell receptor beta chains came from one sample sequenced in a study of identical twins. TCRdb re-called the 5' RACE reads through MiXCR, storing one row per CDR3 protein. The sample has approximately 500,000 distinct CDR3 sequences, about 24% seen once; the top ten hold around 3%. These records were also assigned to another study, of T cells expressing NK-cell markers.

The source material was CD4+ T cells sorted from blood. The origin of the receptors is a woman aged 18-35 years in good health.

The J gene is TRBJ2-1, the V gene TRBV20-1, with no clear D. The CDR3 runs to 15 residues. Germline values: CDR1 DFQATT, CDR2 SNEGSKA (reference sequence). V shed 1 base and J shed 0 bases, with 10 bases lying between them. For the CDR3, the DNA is TGCAGTGCTAGAGGTCCACAGAGCTCCTACAATGAGCAGTTCTTC. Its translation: CSARGPQSSYNEQFF.

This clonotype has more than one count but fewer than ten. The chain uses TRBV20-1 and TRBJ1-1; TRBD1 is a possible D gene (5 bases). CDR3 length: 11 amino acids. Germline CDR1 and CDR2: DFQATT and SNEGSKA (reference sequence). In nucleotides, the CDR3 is TGCAGCCCGGGGGGGAACACTGAAGCTTTCTTT. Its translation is CSPGGNTEAFF.

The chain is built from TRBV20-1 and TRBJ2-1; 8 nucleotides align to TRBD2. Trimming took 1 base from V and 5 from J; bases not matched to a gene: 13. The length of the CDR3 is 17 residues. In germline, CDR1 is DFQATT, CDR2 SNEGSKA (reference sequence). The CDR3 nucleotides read TGCAGTGCTAGAGTTGGGTTCGCGGGGGGACGACACAATGAGCAGTTCTTC. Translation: CSARVGFAGGRHNEQFF.

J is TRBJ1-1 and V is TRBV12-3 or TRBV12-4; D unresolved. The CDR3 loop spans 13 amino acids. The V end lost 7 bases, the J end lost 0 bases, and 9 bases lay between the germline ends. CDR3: CASTSDMNTEAFF. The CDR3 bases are TGTGCCAGCACCTCAGACATGAACACTGAAGCTTTCTTT.

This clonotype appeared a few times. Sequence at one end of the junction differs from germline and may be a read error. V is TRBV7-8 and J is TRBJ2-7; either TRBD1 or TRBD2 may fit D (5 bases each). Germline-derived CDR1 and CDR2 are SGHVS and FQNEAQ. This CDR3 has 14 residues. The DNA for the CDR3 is TGTGCCAGCAGCGTAGCCTGGGGGTCCTACGAGCAGTACTTC. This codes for CASSVAWGSYEQYF.

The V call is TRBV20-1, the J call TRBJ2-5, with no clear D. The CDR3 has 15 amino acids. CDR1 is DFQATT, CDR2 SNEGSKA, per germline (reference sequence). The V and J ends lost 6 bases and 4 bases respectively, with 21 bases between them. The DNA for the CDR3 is TGCAGTGCCATAAACCCGAGCCGTACACGAGAGACCCAGTACTTC. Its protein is CSAINPSRTRETQYF.

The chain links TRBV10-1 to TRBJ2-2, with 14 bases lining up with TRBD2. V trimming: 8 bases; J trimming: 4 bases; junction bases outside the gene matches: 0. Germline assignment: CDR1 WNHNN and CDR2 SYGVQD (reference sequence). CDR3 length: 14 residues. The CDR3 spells CASGTSGGTGELFF. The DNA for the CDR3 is TGCGCCAGCGGGACTAGCGGGGGCACCGGGGAGCTGTTTTTT.

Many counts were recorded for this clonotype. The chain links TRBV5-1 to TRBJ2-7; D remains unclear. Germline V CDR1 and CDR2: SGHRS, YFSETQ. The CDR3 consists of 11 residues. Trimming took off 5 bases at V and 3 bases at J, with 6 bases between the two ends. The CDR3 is CASRESYEQYF. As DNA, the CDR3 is TGCGCCAGCAGAGAAAGCTACGAGCAGTACTTC.

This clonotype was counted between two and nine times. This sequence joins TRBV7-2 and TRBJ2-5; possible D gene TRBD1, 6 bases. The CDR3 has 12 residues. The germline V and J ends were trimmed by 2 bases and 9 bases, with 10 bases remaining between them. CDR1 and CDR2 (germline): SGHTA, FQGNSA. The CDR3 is CASSLRGQAQYF. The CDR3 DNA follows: TGTGCCAGCAGCTTACGGGGACAAGCCCAGTACTTC.

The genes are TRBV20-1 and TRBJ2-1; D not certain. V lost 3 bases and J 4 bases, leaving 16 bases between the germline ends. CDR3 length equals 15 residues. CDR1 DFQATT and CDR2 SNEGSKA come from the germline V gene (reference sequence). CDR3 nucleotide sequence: TGCAGTGCTAGTATCGTCAGTGGTGGGTACAATGAGCAGTTCTTC. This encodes CSASIVSGGYNEQFF.

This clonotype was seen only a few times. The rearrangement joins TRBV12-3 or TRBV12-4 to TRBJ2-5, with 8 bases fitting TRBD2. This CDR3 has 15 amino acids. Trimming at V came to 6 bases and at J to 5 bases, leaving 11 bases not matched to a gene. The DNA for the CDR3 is TGTGCCAGCAGCCGGGGGGGCGACTTGGAGGAGACCCAGTACTTC. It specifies CASSRGGDLEETQYF.

CDR3 sequence reads: CASTSGLAGEEQYF. The CDR3 DNA is TGTGCCAGCACTTCTGGACTAGCGGGGGAAGAGCAGTACTTC. The V call is TRBV12-3 or TRBV12-4, the J call TRBJ2-7; TRBD2 matches at 13 bases. The junction had 7 bases not matched to a gene; V was cut back by 7 bases and J by 7 bases. The CDR3 loop spans 14 amino acids.

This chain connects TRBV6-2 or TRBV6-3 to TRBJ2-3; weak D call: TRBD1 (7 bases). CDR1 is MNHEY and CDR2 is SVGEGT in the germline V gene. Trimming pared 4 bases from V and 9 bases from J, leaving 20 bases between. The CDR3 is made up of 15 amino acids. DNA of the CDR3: TGTGCCAGCAGTTCAACCAGGGGGGAGACGTCAACGCAGTATTTT. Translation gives CASSSTRGETSTQYF.

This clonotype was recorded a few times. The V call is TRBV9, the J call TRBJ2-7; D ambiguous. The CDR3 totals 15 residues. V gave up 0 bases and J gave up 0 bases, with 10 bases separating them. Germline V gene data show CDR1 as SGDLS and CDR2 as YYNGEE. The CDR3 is CASSVEAFTSYEQYF. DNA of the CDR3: TGTGCCAGCAGCGTAGAAGCCTTCACCTCCTACGAGCAGTACTTC.

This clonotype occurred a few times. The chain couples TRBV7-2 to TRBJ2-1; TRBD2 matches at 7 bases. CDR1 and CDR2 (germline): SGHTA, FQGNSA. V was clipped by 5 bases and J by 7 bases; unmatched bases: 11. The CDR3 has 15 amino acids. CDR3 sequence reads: CASSLYLGGGNEQFF. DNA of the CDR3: TGTGCCAGCAGCCTCTACTTGGGGGGAGGGAATGAGCAGTTCTTC.

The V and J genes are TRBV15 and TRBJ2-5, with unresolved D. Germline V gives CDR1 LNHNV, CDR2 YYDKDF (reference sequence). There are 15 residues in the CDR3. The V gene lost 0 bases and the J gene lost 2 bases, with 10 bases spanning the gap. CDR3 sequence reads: CATSRDRTAQETQYF. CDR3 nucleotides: TGTGCCACCAGCAGAGATAGGACGGCACAAGAGACCCAGTACTTC.

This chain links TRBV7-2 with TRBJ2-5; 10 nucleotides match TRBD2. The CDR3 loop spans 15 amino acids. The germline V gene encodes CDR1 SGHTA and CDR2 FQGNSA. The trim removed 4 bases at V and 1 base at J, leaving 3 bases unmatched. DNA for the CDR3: TGTGCCAGCAGCTCCAGGACTAGCGGCCAAGAGACCCAGTACTTC. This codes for CASSSRTSGQETQYF. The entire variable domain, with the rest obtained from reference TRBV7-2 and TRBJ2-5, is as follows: GAGVSQSPSNKVTEKGKDVELRCDPISGHTALYWYRQSLGQGLEFLIYFQGNSAPDKSGLPSDRFSAERTGGSVSTLTIQRTQQEDSAVYLCASSSRTSGQETQYFGPGTRLLVL.

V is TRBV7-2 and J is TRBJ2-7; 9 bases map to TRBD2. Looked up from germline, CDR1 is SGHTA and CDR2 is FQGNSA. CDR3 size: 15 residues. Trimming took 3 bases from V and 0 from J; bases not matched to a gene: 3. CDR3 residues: CASSFSGRSSYEQYF. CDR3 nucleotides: TGTGCCAGCAGCTTTAGCGGGAGAAGCTCCTACGAGCAGTACTTC.

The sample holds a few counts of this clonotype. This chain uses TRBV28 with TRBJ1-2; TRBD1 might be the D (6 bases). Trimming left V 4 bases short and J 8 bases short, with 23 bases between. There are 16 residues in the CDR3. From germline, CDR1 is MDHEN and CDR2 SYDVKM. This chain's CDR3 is CASSSPRLPQGSGYTF. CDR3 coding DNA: TGTGCCAGCAGTTCCCCTCGTTTGCCACAGGGCTCCGGCTACACCTTC.

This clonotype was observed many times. CDR3 bases: TGTGCCAGCAGTTTCGCGGGCAATCAGCCCCAGCATTTT. Translated, it gives CASSFAGNQPQHF. This chain uses TRBV12-3 or TRBV12-4 with TRBJ1-5, with unresolved D. There are 13 residues in the CDR3. V was trimmed by 3 bases and J by 2 bases, leaving 5 bases between them.

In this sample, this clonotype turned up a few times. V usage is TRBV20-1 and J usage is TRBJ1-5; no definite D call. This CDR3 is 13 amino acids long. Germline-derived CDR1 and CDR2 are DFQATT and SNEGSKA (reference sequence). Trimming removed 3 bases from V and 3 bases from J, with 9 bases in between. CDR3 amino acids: CSARTLANQPQHF. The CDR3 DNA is TGCAGTGCTAGGACCCTCGCCAATCAGCCCCAGCATTTT.

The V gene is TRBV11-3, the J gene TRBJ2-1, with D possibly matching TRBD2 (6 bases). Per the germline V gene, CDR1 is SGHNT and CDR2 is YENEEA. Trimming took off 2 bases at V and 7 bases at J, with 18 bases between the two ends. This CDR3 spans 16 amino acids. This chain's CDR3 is CASSLSWQAGKNEQFF. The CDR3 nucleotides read TGTGCCAGCAGCTTATCTTGGCAAGCGGGTAAGAATGAGCAGTTCTTC.

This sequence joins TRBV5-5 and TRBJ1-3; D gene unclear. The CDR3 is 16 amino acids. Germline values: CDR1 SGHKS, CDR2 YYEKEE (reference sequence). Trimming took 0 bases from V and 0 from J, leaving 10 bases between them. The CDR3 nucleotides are TGTGCCAGCAGCTTGGGCAGACTGAGCTCTGGAAACACCATATATTTT. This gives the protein CASSLGRLSSGNTIYF.

Here the CDR3 DNA reads TGCAGTGCTCCGGCCCCCCTAGCGTACCAAGAGACCCAGTACTTC. It codes for CSAPAPLAYQETQYF. The J gene is TRBJ2-5, the V gene TRBV20-1; D perhaps matches TRBD2 (6 bases). CDR3 size: 15 residues. In germline, CDR1 is DFQATT, CDR2 SNEGSKA (reference sequence). V was clipped by 5 bases and J by 0 bases, with 16 bases between them.

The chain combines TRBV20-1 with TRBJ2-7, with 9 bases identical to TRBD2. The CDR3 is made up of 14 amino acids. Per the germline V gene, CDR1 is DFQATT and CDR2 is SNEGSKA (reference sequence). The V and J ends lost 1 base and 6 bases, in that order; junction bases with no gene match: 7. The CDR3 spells CSARGLTREGEQYF. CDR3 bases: TGCAGTGCTAGAGGGTTAACGCGGGAGGGCGAGCAGTACTTC.

CDR3 in DNA: TGCGCCAGCAGCCAAGAGACCAGGAGCGCTTACTCCTACAATGAGCAGTTCTTC. Translated: CASSQETRSAYSYNEQFF. This chain joins TRBV4-3 and TRBJ2-1, with no clear D. The germline gives CDR1 LGHNA, CDR2 YSLEER. The CDR3 contains 18 residues. Trimming removed 0 bases from V and 0 bases from J, with 15 bases in between.

CDR3 DNA: TGTGCCAGCAGCCCGTCCAGAGGGCTGAAATCCTACGAGCAGTACTTC. This encodes CASSPSRGLKSYEQYF. The V and J genes are TRBV14 and TRBJ2-7; a possible D gene is TRBD2 (5 bases). Looked up from germline, CDR1 is SGHDN and CDR2 is FVKESK. The CDR3 is 16 residues long. Trimming took 4 bases from V and 1 from J, leaving 17 bases between them.

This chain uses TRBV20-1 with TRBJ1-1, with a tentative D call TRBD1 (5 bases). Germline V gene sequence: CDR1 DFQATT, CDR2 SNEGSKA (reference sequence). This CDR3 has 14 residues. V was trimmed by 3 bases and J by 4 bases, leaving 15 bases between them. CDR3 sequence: CSARTGGAVTEAFF. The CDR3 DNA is TGCAGTGCTAGGACCGGAGGGGCGGTCACTGAAGCTTTCTTT.

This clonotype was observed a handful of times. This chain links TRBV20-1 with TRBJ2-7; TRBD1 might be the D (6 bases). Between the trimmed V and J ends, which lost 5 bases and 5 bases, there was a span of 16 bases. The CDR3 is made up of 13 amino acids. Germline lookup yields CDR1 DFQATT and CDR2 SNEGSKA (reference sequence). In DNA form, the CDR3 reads TGCAGTGCTGGAGGCAGGGGCTCGCACGAGCAGTACTTC. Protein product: CSAGGRGSHEQYF.

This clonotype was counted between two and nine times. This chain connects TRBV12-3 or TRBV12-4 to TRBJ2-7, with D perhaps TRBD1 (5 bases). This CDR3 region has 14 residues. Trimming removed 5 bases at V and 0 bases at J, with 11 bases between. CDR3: CASSIHRSSYEQYF. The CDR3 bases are TGTGCCAGCAGTATTCACAGGAGCTCCTACGAGCAGTACTTC.

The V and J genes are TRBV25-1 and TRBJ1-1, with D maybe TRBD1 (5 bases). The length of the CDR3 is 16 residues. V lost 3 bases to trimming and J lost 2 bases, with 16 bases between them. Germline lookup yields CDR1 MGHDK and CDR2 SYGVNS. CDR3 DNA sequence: TGTGCCAGCAGTGATCGGGCAGGGAGGGAAAACACTGAAGCTTTCTTT. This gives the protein CASSDRAGRENTEAFF.